This TCR beta chain appears in the sequencing data of a study of early stage breast cancer tumors. Study in general: Invasive lobular carcinomas made up about 30% of the 12 ER+/PR+/HER2- tumors.

General observations from the study: Functional markers like CD4, CD8 and FOXP3 were missed in bulk sequencing.

The ends lost 3 bases at V and 3 bases at J; junction bases unmatched: 2. The germline V gene encodes CDR1 SGHTA and CDR2 FQGNSA. The CDR3 is made up of 13 amino acids. This table comes from immunoSEQ multiplex PCR, and its TCRdb copy is limited to in-frame clones, with some not included. The data hold about 28,000 clones, with around 50% observed a single time. Tumor samples used roughly 17-55 mg of diced tissue. On this clone: What it recognizes is unknown.

V gene TRBV7-2 combines with J gene TRBJ2-7, with 7 bases identical to TRBD1. Material: breast tumor tissue. This sequence originates from a person between 45 and 65 years old with breast cancer. As DNA, the CDR3 is TGTGCCAGCAGCTTCCAGGGGGACTACGAGCAGTACTTC. Protein sequence: CASSFQGDYEQYF.